Listed here are 20 T cell receptor beta chains from one sample, sequenced in a study of siplizumab effects on memory and regulatory T cells. Libraries were prepared by immunoSEQ multiplex PCR; TCRdb keeps only in-frame clonotypes and omits some of them. The top ten hold 15% of the sample, which has under 7,000 clones, just over 60% seen once. Sequencing was done on a sample of effector memory CD8+ T cells sorted from blood. Subset specified: unstimulated CD8+ effector memory T cells. All receptors come from a human donor in good health.

The chain joins TRBV7-7 to TRBJ1-1, with D perhaps TRBD1 (6 bases). V dropped 4 bases and J dropped 8 bases, with 14 bases sitting between them. CDR3 length: 13 residues. The germline CDR1 and CDR2 sequences are SSHAT and FNYEAQ (reference sequence). CDR3 bases: TGTGCCAGCAGCTCCAATCCCGGGACAGAAGCTTTCTTT. Translation: CASSSNPGTEAFF.

The J gene is TRBJ1-5, the V gene TRBV7-9; no clear D. With 1 base removed from V and 4 bases from J, the gap between germline ends came to 8 bases. Per the germline V gene, CDR1 is SEHNR and CDR2 is FQNEAQ (reference sequence). The CDR3 sequence is 14 residues long. The CDR3 reads CASSLVEGNQPQHF. Here the CDR3 DNA reads TGTGCCAGCAGCTTAGTAGAAGGGAATCAGCCCCAGCATTTT.

This clone rates as medium-sized. The chain joins TRBV6-4 to TRBJ2-1, with D hard to call. V lost 0 bases to trimming and J lost 0 bases, with 9 bases between them. Looked up from germline, CDR1 is MRHNA and CDR2 is SNTAGT. This CDR3 spans 16 amino acids. The CDR3 DNA follows: TGTGCCAGCAGTGACTCGAGAGCCAGCTCCTACAATGAGCAGTTCTTC. This translates into CASSDSRASSYNEQFF.

The chain employs TRBV4-1 and TRBJ2-1, with D possibly being TRBD1 (5 bases). CDR3 length: 14 residues. Germline V gene data show CDR1 as MGHRA and CDR2 as YSYEKL. V lost 4 bases to trimming and J lost 4 bases, with 11 bases between them. The CDR3 DNA is TGCGCCAGCAGCCCGTCACGACAGTACAATGAGCAGTTCTTC. Translating gives CASSPSRQYNEQFF.

This clone has a handful of counts. The chain links TRBV4-1 to TRBJ2-7; 7 bases are a match to TRBD1. Germline V gene data show CDR1 as MGHRA and CDR2 as YSYEKL. The junction had 4 bases not matched to a gene; V was cut back by 3 bases and J by 2 bases. This CDR3 spans 14 amino acids. CDR3 nucleotide sequence: TGCGCCAGCAGCCATTTGACAGGGACCTACGAGCAGTACTTC. Its protein product is CASSHLTGTYEQYF.

V gene TRBV4-3 combines with J gene TRBJ1-2, with unresolved D. CDR1 and CDR2 (germline): LGHNA, YSLEER. The CDR3 has 15 residues. Deletions cut 0 bases from V and 6 bases from J, with 14 bases between. The CDR3 nucleotides read TGCGCCAGCAGCCAAGATCTCGGAGGCGGGAATGGCTACACCTTC. Protein: CASSQDLGGGNGYTF.

The genes are TRBV4-1 and TRBJ2-2, with 7 bases fitting TRBD2. The J segment lost 6 bases and the V segment lost 1 base, leaving 2 bases of the junction unmatched. Germline V gene lookup returns CDR1 MGHRA and CDR2 YSYEKL. CDR3 length equals 14 residues. CDR3 amino acids: CASSQGGGPGELFF. The CDR3 region has the DNA TGCGCCAGCAGCCAAGGGGGGGGTCCCGGGGAGCTGTTTTTT.

The chain uses TRBV4-2 and TRBJ1-5; D uncertain. Germline V gene data show CDR1 as LGHNA and CDR2 as YNFKEQ. V lost 1 base, J lost 1 base, and 8 bases lay in between. This CDR3 has 15 amino acids. In nucleotides, the CDR3 is TGTGCCAGCAGCCAAGGGGGAGGAAGCAATCAGCCCCAGCATTTT. Amino acids: CASSQGGGSNQPQHF.

This clone is large by share. CDR3 nucleotides: TGTGCCAGCAGTGACTCTGGGGCCAACGTCCTGACTTTC. This gives the protein CASSDSGANVLTF. The chain carries TRBV6-4 and TRBJ2-6; no firm D call. The CDR3 extends over 13 amino acids. Trimming took off 0 bases at V and 3 bases at J, with 0 bases between the two ends. CDR1 and CDR2 from the germline V gene are MRHNA and SNTAGT.

This chain connects TRBV6-4 to TRBJ1-5, with TRBD1 identical over 8 bases. The V segment lost 0 bases and the J segment 3 bases; nucleotides outside the gene matches: 13. The CDR3 is 19 amino acids. Germline lookup yields CDR1 MRHNA and CDR2 SNTAGT. CDR3 sequence (DNA): TGTGCCAGCAGTGACTCGATGCATCTGGACAGGGTCCTCAATCAGCCCCAGCATTTT. It yields the protein CASSDSMHLDRVLNQPQHF.

This clone is medium-sized in the sample. The chain has TRBV4-3 and TRBJ2-7; 8 nucleotides agree with TRBD1. The ends lost 4 bases at V and 5 bases at J; junction bases unmatched: 13. Germline CDR1 is LGHNA and CDR2 is YSLEER. The CDR3 length is 16 residues. CDR3 region: CASSLEVGRGPDEQYF. In DNA, the CDR3 is TGCGCCAGCAGCCTCGAGGTGGGCAGGGGGCCTGACGAGCAGTACTTC.

The chain recombines TRBV4-3 with TRBJ2-7; TRBD1 or TRBD2 may be the D gene (6 bases each). From germline, CDR1 is LGHNA and CDR2 YSLEER. Trimming pared 1 base from V and 5 bases from J, leaving 24 bases between. This CDR3 is built from 18 residues. CDR3 sequence reads: CASSQAKGGTTEVDEQYF. The CDR3 nucleotides are TGCGCCAGCAGCCAAGCAAAAGGGGGGACCACAGAAGTGGACGAGCAGTACTTC.

The gene calls are TRBV29-1 and TRBJ2-3; TRBD2 agrees at 7 bases. Trimming removed 2 bases from V and 5 bases from J; junction bases left unmatched: 13. Germline CDR1 SQVTM, CDR2 ANQGSEA. CDR3 length equals 16 residues. In nucleotides, the CDR3 is TGCAGCGTTGAAACTATCGGGGGGAGGTATAAAGATACGCAGTATTTT. Its protein is CSVETIGGRYKDTQYF.

V usage is TRBV7-9 and J usage is TRBJ1-2; TRBD1 is a possible D gene (5 bases). CDR1 and CDR2 from the germline V gene are SEHNR and FQNEAQ (reference sequence). Trimming pared 3 bases from V and 2 bases from J, leaving 13 bases between. The CDR3 consists of 15 residues. Here the CDR3 DNA reads TGTGCCAGCAGCTTGTGGCAGGAGGGGAACTATGGCTACACCTTC. Amino acid sequence: CASSLWQEGNYGYTF.

The chain employs TRBV7-6 and TRBJ1-2, with D perhaps TRBD1 (5 bases). Trimming left V 5 bases short and J 0 bases short, with 13 bases between. The CDR3 has 15 residues. CDR1 and CDR2 from the germline V gene are SGHVS and FNYEAQ. The CDR3 sequence: CASSPRQNSNYGYTF. The CDR3 DNA follows: TGTGCCAGCAGCCCACGACAGAATTCTAACTATGGCTACACCTTC. The full variable domain, with the rest looked up from reference TRBV7-6 and TRBJ1-2, is GAGVSQSPRYKVTKRGQDVALRCDPISGHVSLYWYRQALGQGPEFLTYFNYEAQQDKSGLPNDRFSAERPEGSISTLTIQRTEQRDSAMYRCASSPRQNSNYGYTFGSGTRLTVV.

This clone is medium-sized by share. This chain connects TRBV25-1 to TRBJ2-1, with a possible D match to TRBD2 (6 bases). Trimming shortened V by 4 bases and J by 3 bases, and 10 bases separated the two germline ends. This CDR3 has 14 amino acids. In germline, CDR1 is MGHDK, CDR2 SYGVNS. CDR3 bases: TGTGCCAGCAGTGGGTCGGGGGACTACAATGAGCAGTTCTTC. Its protein product is CASSGSGDYNEQFF.

The chain couples TRBV12-5 to TRBJ2-2; TRBD1 matches 7 bases. The CDR3 length is 14 residues. Germline V lookup: CDR1 LGHNT, CDR2 FRNRAP. J lost 0 bases, V lost 9 bases, and 4 bases had no gene match. CDR3 in DNA: TGTGCTAGCCAGGGGGACGCGAACACCGGGGAGCTGTTTTTT. Translating gives CASQGDANTGELFF.

This chain uses TRBV4-1 with TRBJ2-7; TRBD2 agrees at 8 bases. J was trimmed by 3 bases and V by 1 base; bases with no gene match: 5. CDR3 length: 15 residues. The V gene's germline CDR1 is MGHRA and CDR2 YSYEKL. The CDR3 coding sequence is TGCGCCAGCAGCCAAGGAGCGGGGGAACACTACGAGCAGTACTTC. Amino acids: CASSQGAGEHYEQYF.

The chain links TRBV5-1 to TRBJ1-5, with D perhaps TRBD1 (6 bases). CDR3 length equals 15 residues. V lost 4 bases to trimming and J lost 5 bases, with 16 bases between them. Per the germline V gene, CDR1 is SGHRS and CDR2 is YFSETQ. As DNA, the CDR3 is TGCGCCAGCAGCGCGTCCGGGACACTGGATCAGCCCCAGCATTTT. Its translation: CASSASGTLDQPQHF.

As DNA, the CDR3 is TGTGCCAGCAGCCCCCGGGAACAGGGGCACTACGAGCAGTACTTC. Its protein product is CASSPREQGHYEQYF. The rearrangement joins TRBV5-5 to TRBJ2-7; 7 bases agree with TRBD1. Germline CDR1 and CDR2: SGHKS and YYEKEE (reference sequence). V shed 4 bases, J shed 3 bases, and the junction held 10 bases outside the gene matches. This CDR3 region has 15 residues.